A selection of T cell receptor beta chains follows, all from one sample in a study of blood T cell repertoires in COVID-19. Profiling relied on immunoSEQ multiplex PCR, and the TCRdb table lists in-frame clones only, not all of them. The repertoire holds approximately 220,000 clones, with around 81% as singletons. Sample: peripheral blood. These receptors originate from a woman in her fifties or sixties with acute or convalescent COVID-19. Each CDR3 is given with its conserved first and last residue. The order of the fields is J gene, V gene, CDR3 protein.

>TRBJ2-5|TRBV6-5
CASSSGQATRAQYF
>TRBJ1-2|TRBV3-1/TRBV3-2
CASSQADSGYTF
>TRBJ2-7|TRBV2
CASSEQGYEQYF
>TRBJ1-6|TRBV6-1
CASSEEEGSPLHF
>TRBJ1-1|TRBV7-9
CASSGRGGNTEAFF
>TRBJ1-4|TRBV3-1/TRBV3-2
CASSQDPRTGTATNEKLFF
>TRBJ1-2|TRBV30
CAWNIVGRYGYTF
>TRBJ2-5|TRBV13
CASSFRGTNQETQYF
>TRBJ1-5|TRBV19
CASRQAGTANQPQHF
>TRBJ1-1|TRBV5-8
CASSSFGGEAFF
>TRBJ1-5|TRBV7-2
CASSSSGSNQPQHF
>TRBJ1-1|TRBV6-5
CAGSTAFATEAFF
>TRBJ1-1|TRBV10-3
CAISTGFAAFF
>TRBJ1-2|TRBV30
CAWSVPAWWGLNYGYTF
>TRBJ2-5|TRBV20-1
CSASGPLVRETQYF
>TRBJ2-4|TRBV12-3/TRBV12-4
CASSPDRDIQYF
>TRBJ2-1|TRBV5-1
CASSFLGGARREQFF
>TRBJ2-2|TRBV3-1/TRBV3-2
CASSQVRGSGELFF
>TRBJ2-1|TRBV11-2
CASSLNTRPVSDEQFF
>TRBJ1-1|TRBV7-9
CASSPRGSVVDTEAFF
>TRBJ1-5|TRBV27
CASSFDRDQPQHF
>TRBJ1-2|TRBV2
CASSEGWTEYYGYTF
>TRBJ2-5|TRBV18
CASSPSGVQETQYF
>TRBJ1-1|TRBV6-6
CASSSPTWANTEAFF
>TRBJ2-1|TRBV24-1
CATSETGQGGAYNEQFF
>TRBJ2-3|TRBV21-1
CASSKRGGPGVDTQYF
>TRBJ2-2|TRBV5-4
CASSPPGTPHGELFF
>TRBJ1-1|TRBV4-3
CASSQIAGQGDNTEAFF
>TRBJ1-2|TRBV3-1/TRBV3-2
CASSRDRGRSYGYTF
>TRBJ2-7|TRBV5-6
CASNRRDRGRYEQYF
>TRBJ2-1|TRBV7-9
CASSLAGGGASNEQFF
>TRBJ1-5|TRBV4-2
CASSPFGAENNQPQHF
>TRBJ1-4|TRBV6-4
CASSDSLRQKGEKLFF
>TRBJ2-7|TRBV6-1
CASSEKGGTSYEQYF
>TRBJ2-7|TRBV4-2
CASSPSQGGYEQYF
>TRBJ2-5|TRBV6-2/TRBV6-3
CASTPVASGGQETQYF
>TRBJ2-3|TRBV12-5
CASGLEPTGTDTQYF
>TRBJ2-6|TRBV5-1
CASSSGGANVLTF
>TRBJ1-6|TRBV9
CASSPGTGGGSPLHF
>TRBJ1-3|TRBV6-2/TRBV6-3
CASSHTTLSLSGNTIYF
>TRBJ1-1|TRBV28
CASIRDTANTEAFF
>TRBJ2-2|TRBV27
CASSFGTGSTGELFF
>TRBJ1-3|TRBV10-3
CAISDGSGNTIYF
>TRBJ2-1|TRBV27
CASSPEAASGGHYNEQFF
>TRBJ1-2|TRBV11-2
CASSLLWGDYGYTF
>TRBJ1-3|TRBV7-2
CASSLGIRGPGNTIYF
>TRBJ2-7|TRBV6-5
CASSYQRTGYEQYF
>TRBJ2-3|TRBV2
CASSGTGTVADTQYF
>TRBJ2-7|TRBV5-1
CASSQSLGGGEQYF
>TRBJ2-1|TRBV5-4
CASSRQGPSSYNEQFF
>TRBJ2-1|TRBV4-3
CASSSGGGLYNEQFF
>TRBJ2-3|TRBV9
CASSVRGRGSDTQYF
>TRBJ1-6|TRBV4-2
CASSQDVGAGGYSPLHF
>TRBJ2-1|TRBV5-1
CASRKSGTGTNEQFF
>TRBJ1-1|TRBV7-2
CASSLYGRAEAFF